This is a list of T cell receptor beta chains from one sample in a study of PD-1 blockade in mismatch repair-deficient tumors. The method was immunoSEQ multiplex PCR; TCRdb's version includes in-frame clones alone and lacks a portion of them. The table includes under 150,000 clones, roughly 86% detected once. Sequencing was performed on peripheral blood, taken 44 weeks after starting pembrolizumab. All receptors derive from an adult with mismatch repair-deficient cancer. Each CDR3 is given with its conserved first and last residue. Each record gives: clone size, V gene, J gene, CDR3 length, D gene, CDR3 DNA, CDR3 protein. A D gene is named only where the DNA matches it firmly. Rows may omit the clone size; those that give it use once, few, many or a size class.

size: NA
V: TRBV7-9
J: TRBJ2-2
length: 13
D: NA
DNA: TGTGCCAGCAGCTTACTCTTCACCGGGGAGCTGTTTTTT
CDR3: CASSLLFTGELFF

size: NA
V: TRBV28
J: TRBJ2-7
length: 14
D: NA
DNA: TGTGCCAGCAGTTTTGGGGAGCCTTCCTACGAGCAGTACTTC
CDR3: CASSFGEPSYEQYF

size: few
V: TRBV28
J: TRBJ2-4
length: 14
D: TRBD1
DNA: TGTGCCAGCAGTTTCCCGACAGGGGGGAACATTCAGTACTTC
CDR3: CASSFPTGGNIQYF

size: NA
V: TRBV4-3
J: TRBJ2-7
length: 18
D: NA
DNA: TGCGCCAGCAGCCAAGAATCCAGTGGGCTAGGAGGTACCTACGAGCAGTACTTC
CDR3: CASSQESSGLGGTYEQYF

size: NA
V: TRBV7-6
J: TRBJ2-2
length: 15
D: NA
DNA: TGTGCCAGCAGCGGGCCAGGGGCTTTCACCGGGGAGCTGTTTTTT
CDR3: CASSGPGAFTGELFF

size: once
V: TRBV9
J: TRBJ2-3
length: 12
D: NA
DNA: TGTGCCAGCAGCGGCAACACAGATACGCAGTATTTT
CDR3: CASSGNTDTQYF

size: NA
V: TRBV11-2
J: TRBJ2-1
length: 18
D: TRBD2
DNA: TGTGCCAGCAGCTTAGGTATCGGACTAGCGGGGGACTACAATGAGCAGTTCTTC
CDR3: CASSLGIGLAGDYNEQFF

size: once
V: TRBV5-4
J: TRBJ2-7
length: 14
D: NA
DNA: TGTGCCAGCAGCTTGGACAGGACCTCCTACGAGCAGTACTTC
CDR3: CASSLDRTSYEQYF

size: NA
V: TRBV6-5
J: TRBJ1-1
length: 15
D: NA
DNA: TGTGCCAGCAGTTACCAGTCGGAGGGGAACACTGAAGCTTTCTTT
CDR3: CASSYQSEGNTEAFF

size: NA
V: TRBV28
J: TRBJ1-5
length: 17
D: NA
DNA: TGTGCCAGCAGCAGACGCGCATATTTATCTCCCAATCAGCCCCAGCATTTT
CDR3: CASSRRAYLSPNQPQHF

size: NA
V: TRBV10-2
J: TRBJ2-3
length: 17
D: TRBD2
DNA: TGCGCCAGCAGTGAGGGGACCGGGACTAGCGAATGGAATACGCAGTATTTT
CDR3: CASSEGTGTSEWNTQYF

size: NA
V: TRBV2
J: TRBJ2-4
length: 15
D: NA
DNA: TGTGCCAGCAGTACAGGGATCTTAGCCAAAAACATTCAGTACTTC
CDR3: CASSTGILAKNIQYF

size: NA
V: TRBV2
J: TRBJ2-1
length: 13
D: NA
DNA: TGTGCCAGCCTACAGACCTCCGACAGGCGTACGTTCTTC
CDR3: CASLQTSDRRTFF

size: NA
V: TRBV7-8
J: TRBJ2-7
length: 14
D: TRBD1
DNA: TGTGCCAGCAGCTCCGGACAGGGGGCCAGGGAGCAGTACTTC
CDR3: CASSSGQGAREQYF

size: NA
V: TRBV27
J: TRBJ2-1
length: 17
D: TRBD2
DNA: TGTGCCAGCAGTCACGATAGCGGGAGGGTACAATACAATGAGCAGTTCTTC
CDR3: CASSHDSGRVQYNEQFF

size: NA
V: TRBV6-5
J: TRBJ1-5
length: 13
D: NA
DNA: TGTGCCAGCAGTTACGTGATAGGTCAGCCCCAGCATTTT
CDR3: CASSYVIGQPQHF

size: NA
V: TRBV5-6
J: TRBJ2-7
length: 15
D: TRBD1
DNA: TGTGCCAGCAGCTTTGGGACAGGGAGATTCTACGAGCAGTACTTC
CDR3: CASSFGTGRFYEQYF

size: few
V: TRBV30
J: TRBJ2-2
length: 13
D: NA
DNA: TGTGCCTGGAGTGTACTAGCAGGGGGGGAGCTGTTTTTT
CDR3: CAWSVLAGGELFF

size: NA
V: TRBV29-1
J: TRBJ2-5
length: 15
D: TRBD1
DNA: TGCAGCGTTCCCCTGGAGGACAGGGGATTGGTGACCCAGTACTTC
CDR3: CSVPLEDRGLVTQYF

size: NA
V: TRBV27
J: TRBJ1-1
length: 14
D: NA
DNA: TGTGCCAGCAGGCTCTTAGGAGTACCAGGTGAAGCTTTCTTT
CDR3: CASRLLGVPGEAFF

size: once
V: TRBV7-2
J: TRBJ1-1
length: 16
D: NA
DNA: TGTGCCAGCAGCTTATTTGGGGGCCAGACGACCACTGAAGCTTTCTTT
CDR3: CASSLFGGQTTTEAFF

size: NA
V: TRBV10-1
J: TRBJ2-7
length: 13
D: NA
DNA: TGCGCCAGCAGTGAAAGACGGGAGTACGAGCAGTACTTC
CDR3: CASSERREYEQYF

size: NA
V: TRBV28
J: TRBJ1-5
length: 14
D: NA
DNA: TGTGCCAGCAGGGCCGCCGGAAGCAATCAGCCCCAGCATTTT
CDR3: CASRAAGSNQPQHF

size: NA
V: TRBV7-2
J: TRBJ1-3
length: 15
D: NA
DNA: TGTGCCAGCAGCTTAGATTTGGAGCGGGGAAACACCATATATTTT
CDR3: CASSLDLERGNTIYF

size: NA
V: TRBV5-1
J: TRBJ2-3
length: 15
D: NA
DNA: TGCGCCAGCAGCTTCCGGGGCAGAAACACAGATACGCAGTATTTT
CDR3: CASSFRGRNTDTQYF

size: NA
V: TRBV23-1
J: TRBJ2-7
length: 14
D: NA
DNA: TGCGCCAGCAGTCAATGGCCCCTCTGGGACGAGCAGTACTTC
CDR3: CASSQWPLWDEQYF

size: NA
V: TRBV2
J: TRBJ1-2
length: 12
D: NA
DNA: TGTGCCAGCAGTGAATGGGGGGGCGGCTACACCTTC
CDR3: CASSEWGGGYTF

size: few
V: TRBV25-1
J: TRBJ1-2
length: 13
D: NA
DNA: TGTGCCAGCAGTGAATTGTCTGGCTATGGCTACACCTTC
CDR3: CASSELSGYGYTF

size: NA
V: TRBV2
J: TRBJ2-7
length: 14
D: TRBD1
DNA: TGTGCCAGCAGTTCCGGGACAGGGGCCTACGAGCAGTACTTC
CDR3: CASSSGTGAYEQYF

size: NA
V: TRBV4-1
J: TRBJ2-7
length: 18
D: TRBD2
DNA: TGCGCCAGCAGCCAAGGCTCTGCGGGAGGGCCGCGGAGCTACGAGCAGTACTTC
CDR3: CASSQGSAGGPRSYEQYF

size: NA
V: TRBV19
J: TRBJ1-1
length: 16
D: TRBD1
DNA: TGTGCCAGTAGTATGGGGCCTCGACAGGGTATCACTGAAGCTTTCTTT
CDR3: CASSMGPRQGITEAFF

size: once
V: TRBV6-4
J: TRBJ2-7
length: 17
D: NA
DNA: TGTGCCAGCAGTGACCACCTTCGATCCGACCTAATCTACGAGCAGTACTTC
CDR3: CASSDHLRSDLIYEQYF

size: NA
V: TRBV11-2
J: TRBJ2-7
length: 17
D: NA
DNA: TGTGCCAGCAGCCTACCCCTAGGCCAGGAACTACGCTACGAGCAGTACTTC
CDR3: CASSLPLGQELRYEQYF

size: once
V: TRBV4-1
J: TRBJ2-1
length: 18
D: TRBD2
DNA: TGCGCCAGCAGCCAAGAAAAGAGGGTAGGCGGGGGGGACAATGAGCAGTTCTTC
CDR3: CASSQEKRVGGGDNEQFF

size: NA
V: TRBV6-1
J: TRBJ1-1
length: 13
D: NA
DNA: TGTGCCAGCAATCAGGGCGAGGTCACTGAAGCTTTCTTT
CDR3: CASNQGEVTEAFF

size: once
V: TRBV6-1
J: TRBJ1-2
length: 19
D: NA
DNA: TGTGCCAGCAGTGAATGGGGGGTAGGAGGGCCCGGGACGGAAGATGGCTACACCTTC
CDR3: CASSEWGVGGPGTEDGYTF

size: NA
V: TRBV5-5
J: TRBJ1-4
length: 15
D: NA
DNA: TGTGCCAGCAGCTTGGGTTGGGGGTTCAGTGAAAAACTGTTTTTT
CDR3: CASSLGWGFSEKLFF

size: NA
V: TRBV4-1
J: TRBJ2-3
length: 16
D: TRBD2
DNA: TGCGCCAGCAGCCAAGGTGGGACTAGCGGGAGATATACGCAGTATTTT
CDR3: CASSQGGTSGRYTQYF

size: few
V: TRBV29-1
J: TRBJ2-1
length: 12
D: NA
DNA: TGCAGCGTTGAAAAACCTAACAATGAGCAGTTCTTC
CDR3: CSVEKPNNEQFF

size: NA
V: TRBV10-3
J: TRBJ1-5
length: 13
D: NA
DNA: TGTGCCATCAGCCCTCAGGGGAATCAGCCCCAGCATTTT
CDR3: CAISPQGNQPQHF

size: NA
V: TRBV27
J: TRBJ1-2
length: 13
D: TRBD1
DNA: TGTGCCAGCAGTTTTAACAGGGGGTATGGCTACACCTTC
CDR3: CASSFNRGYGYTF

size: NA
V: TRBV6-1
J: TRBJ2-2
length: 13
D: NA
DNA: TGTGCCAGCAGGGCCCCGGAGTTCGGGGAGCTGTTTTTT
CDR3: CASRAPEFGELFF

size: few
V: TRBV30
J: TRBJ1-5
length: 14
D: TRBD1
DNA: TGTGCCTGGAGTGGCAGACAGGGTGGGCAGCCCCAGCATTTT
CDR3: CAWSGRQGGQPQHF

size: NA
V: TRBV9
J: TRBJ2-7
length: 17
D: TRBD2
DNA: TGTGCCAGCAGCTATCAAAGCGGGAGCACCTCCCCGGGAGAGCAGTACTTC
CDR3: CASSYQSGSTSPGEQYF

size: NA
V: TRBV19
J: TRBJ1-1
length: 15
D: NA
DNA: TGTGCCAGTAGTATCCCGGGCAGGGGGAACACTGAAGCTTTCTTT
CDR3: CASSIPGRGNTEAFF

size: NA
V: TRBV27
J: TRBJ2-7
length: 12
D: NA
DNA: TGTGCCAGCAGTGTAGTAAGCGGCGAGCAGTACTTC
CDR3: CASSVVSGEQYF

size: NA
V: TRBV4-3
J: TRBJ2-2
length: 18
D: TRBD2
DNA: TGCGCCAGCAGCCAAGACGGGGGCGAGCGGGAGGACACCGGGGAGCTGTTTTTT
CDR3: CASSQDGGEREDTGELFF

size: NA
V: TRBV19
J: TRBJ1-2
length: 12
D: NA
DNA: TGTGCCAGTAGTACGAAGAGCTATGGCTACACCTTC
CDR3: CASSTKSYGYTF